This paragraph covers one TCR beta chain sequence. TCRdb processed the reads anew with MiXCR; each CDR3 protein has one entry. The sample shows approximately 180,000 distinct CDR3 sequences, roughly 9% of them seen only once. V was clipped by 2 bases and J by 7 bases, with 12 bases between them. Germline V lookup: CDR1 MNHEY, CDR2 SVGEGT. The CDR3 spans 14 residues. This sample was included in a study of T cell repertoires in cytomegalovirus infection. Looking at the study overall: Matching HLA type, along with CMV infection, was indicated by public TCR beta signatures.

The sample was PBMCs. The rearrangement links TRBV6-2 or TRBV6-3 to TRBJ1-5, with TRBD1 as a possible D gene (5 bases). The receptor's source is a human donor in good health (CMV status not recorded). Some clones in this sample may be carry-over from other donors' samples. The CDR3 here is CASSYPQGHQPQHF. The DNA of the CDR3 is TGTGCCAGCAGTTACCCCCAGGGTCACCAGCCCCAGCATTTT.